This T cell receptor beta chain was obtained from a study of liver allograft versus peripheral blood T cells. Study-wide background: In transplanted livers, T cell receptor repertoires were compared with those found in the recipients' peripheral blood. Study-level results: Peripheral blood reportedly held T cell receptor repertoires that differed from those inside liver allografts.

TCRdb ran MiXCR on the reads and lists one entry per CDR3 protein. The sample comprises around 2,500 distinct CDR3 sequences, roughly 16% of which are singletons, and 25% to 30% rests with the top ten. In germline, CDR1 is SGHDT, CDR2 YYEEEE. V gave up 4 bases and J gave up 4 bases, with 14 bases separating them. This CDR3 has 14 amino acids. This clonotype is medium-sized (0.01 to 0.1%) within its sample. Its antigen is not known. This TCR was recovered from a human patient who had a liver transplant. Some of the T cells may derive from the graft donor. This rearrangement joins TRBV5-6 to TRBJ1-2; D might be TRBD1 (6 bases). In DNA, the CDR3 is TGTGCCAGCAGCCAGGGGTCCAGCACCTATGGCTACACCTTC. This gives the protein CASSQGSSTYGYTF.